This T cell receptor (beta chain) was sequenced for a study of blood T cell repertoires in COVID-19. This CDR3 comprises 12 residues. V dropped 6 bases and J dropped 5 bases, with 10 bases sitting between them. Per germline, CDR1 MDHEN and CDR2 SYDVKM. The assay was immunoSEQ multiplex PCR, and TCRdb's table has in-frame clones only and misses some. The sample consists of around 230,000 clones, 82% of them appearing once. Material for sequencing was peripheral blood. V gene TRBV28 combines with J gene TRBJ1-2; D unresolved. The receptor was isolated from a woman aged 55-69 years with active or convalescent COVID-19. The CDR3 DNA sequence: TGTGCCAGCAGCCCCTCCCTTTATGGCTACACCTTC. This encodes CASSPSLYGYTF.